One and the same sample provided the 4 T cell receptor beta chains below, sequenced in a study of T cell responses to AZD1222 COVID-19 vaccine. Data came from immunoSEQ multiplex PCR; TCRdb stores just in-frame clones and leaves some out. This table holds about 82,000 clones, 80% to 90% found once. The sequences come from peripheral blood, collected on day 0 of AZD1222 vaccination. The source is an adult in good health.

On this clone itself: Here the CDR3 omits its conserved ending phenylalanine or tryptophan, so a read error is the likely source. Because the CDR3's place on the DNA is in doubt, the DNA is left out and the CDR3 is given as listed by TCRdb. The chain links TRBV6-2 or TRBV6-3 to TRBJ1-6; the table's D call, TRBD1, was not checked against the DNA. Both ends counted, the CDR3 spans 12 residues. Per the germline V gene, CDR1 is MNHEY and CDR2 is SVGEGT. Here the CDR3 reads CASSYPIDRFLR.

This clone was observed a single time. The chain links TRBV7-2 to TRBJ2-3; D gene uncertain. V shed 2 bases and J shed 4 bases, with 7 bases lying between them. The CDR3 extends over 13 amino acids. Germline V gives CDR1 SGHTA, CDR2 FQGNSA. CDR3 residues: CASSLMLADTQYF. The CDR3 coding sequence is TGTGCCAGCAGCTTAATGTTAGCAGATACGCAGTATTTT. Variable domain in full (rest from reference TRBV7-2 and TRBJ2-3): GAGVSQSPSNKVTEKGKDVELRCDPISGHTALYWYRQSLGQGLEFLIYFQGNSAPDKSGLPSDRFSAERTGGSVSTLTIQRTQQEDSAVYLCASSLMLADTQYFGPGTRLTVL.

The gene calls are TRBV28 and TRBJ2-1; 7 bases align to TRBD1. The germline CDR1 and CDR2 sequences are MDHEN and SYDVKM. CDR3 length equals 14 residues. V trimming: 5 bases; J trimming: 7 bases; junction bases outside the gene matches: 8. This chain's CDR3 is CASSQQTGSNEQFF. The CDR3, as DNA: TGTGCCAGCAGTCAGCAGACAGGGTCGAATGAGCAGTTCTTC.

The V and J genes are TRBV18 and TRBJ2-1; D possibly uses TRBD1 or TRBD2 (7 bases each). Trimming took off 1 base at V and 9 bases at J, with 16 bases between the two ends. Per germline, CDR1 KGHSH and CDR2 LQKENI. CDR3 length: 15 residues. The DNA of the CDR3 is TGTGCCAGCTCACCACTCGCCAGGGGGGGAACTGAGCAGTTCTTC. Protein sequence: CASSPLARGGTEQFF.